This entry lists 27 T cell receptor beta chains sequenced from one sample in a study of shared clonotypes between healthy human individuals. Generated by immunoSEQ multiplex PCR, the TCRdb table keeps only in-frame clones and is missing some. The sample shows some 2,400,000 clones, approximately 94% of them seen only once. The sequenced material came from naive CD4+ T cells sorted from blood. As for subset: CD45RA+ positively selected. Source of these receptors: a man aged 18 to 29 in good health.

V is TRBV5-1 and J is TRBJ2-1, with unresolved D. Germline assignment: CDR1 SGHRS and CDR2 YFSETQ. This CDR3 has 15 residues. Deletions cut 0 bases from V and 1 base from J, with 8 bases between. This CDR3 reads CASSLGQDSYNEQFF. CDR3 DNA: TGCGCCAGCAGCTTGGGGCAGGATTCCTACAATGAGCAGTTCTTC. Supplemented by reference TRBV5-1 and TRBJ2-1, the full variable domain reads KAGVTQTPRYLIKTRGQQVTLSCSPISGHRSVSWYQQTPGQGLQFLFEYFSETQRNKGNFPGRFSGRQFSNSRSEMNVSTLELGDSALYLCASSLGQDSYNEQFFGPGTRLTVL.

This chain joins TRBV14 and TRBJ1-2; possibly TRBD1 for D (5 bases). CDR1 SGHDN and CDR2 FVKESK come from the germline V gene. V was pared by 3 bases and J by 7 bases, with 12 bases between. CDR3 length equals 13 residues. The CDR3 sequence is CASSQPGTSGYTF. CDR3 nucleotides: TGTGCCAGCAGCCAGCCCGGGACGAGTGGCTACACCTTC. The whole variable domain, filled in from reference TRBV14 and TRBJ1-2, reads EAGVTQFPSHSVIEKGQTVTLRCDPISGHDNLYWYRRVMGKEIKFLLHFVKESKQDESGMPNNRFLAERTGGTYSTLKVQPAELEDSGVYFCASSQPGTSGYTFGSGTRLTVV.

Comments on this clone: This clone may be a read error of a much larger clone one base away. The sample carries other DNA sequences with the same CDR3. The rearrangement joins TRBV5-1 to TRBJ1-1; TRBD1 is a possible D gene (6 bases). Germline V gene data show CDR1 as SGHRS and CDR2 as YFSETQ. V was clipped by 0 bases and J by 3 bases, with 6 bases between them. The CDR3 sequence is 13 residues long. The CDR3 spells CASSLDRDTEAFF. As DNA, the CDR3 is TGCGCCAGCAGCTTGGACAGGGACACTGAAGCTTTCTTT. Using reference TRBV5-1 and TRBJ1-1 for the parts outside the CDR3, the full variable domain is KAGVTQTPRYLIKTRGQQVTLSCSPISGHRSVSWYQQTPGQGLQFLFEYFSETQRNKGNFPGRFSGRQFSNSRSEMNVSTLELGDSALYLCASSLDRDTEAFFGQGTRLTVV.

CDR3 DNA sequence: TGTGCCAGCAGCTCCCGGGACAGGGCTGGAAGTGGCTACACCTTC. Translation: CASSSRDRAGSGYTF. The chain is built from TRBV7-8 and TRBJ1-2; 9 nucleotides line up with TRBD1. The CDR3 has 15 residues. Germline CDR1 SGHVS, CDR2 FQNEAQ. After removal of 4 bases from V and 7 bases from J, the junction contained 10 bases not matched to a gene. Filled out from reference TRBV7-8 and TRBJ1-2, the complete variable domain reads GAGVSQSPRYKVAKRGQDVALRCDPISGHVSLFWYQQALGQGPEFLTYFQNEAQLDKSGLPSDRFFAERPEGSVSTLKIQRTQQEDSAVYLCASSSRDRAGSGYTFGSGTRLTVV.

This chain connects TRBV6-5 to TRBJ1-2; the D is unclear. Per the germline V gene, CDR1 is MNHEY and CDR2 is SVGAGI. The CDR3 length is 13 residues. V was pared by 5 bases and J by 5 bases, with 12 bases between. This chain's CDR3 is CASSRVSAYGYTF. The DNA of the CDR3 is TGTGCCAGCAGTCGGGTCTCAGCATATGGCTACACCTTC.

The CDR3 DNA is TGTGCCAGCCCCAGGGGTTGGGGTACTGAAGCTTTCTTT. Translating it yields CASPRGWGTEAFF. The chain joins TRBV6-6 to TRBJ1-1, with D perhaps matching TRBD1 (6 bases). The V and J ends lost 8 bases and 5 bases respectively, with 15 bases between them. This CDR3 is built from 13 residues. Germline loops: CDR1 MNHNY, CDR2 SVGAGI (reference sequence).

The V and J genes are TRBV5-1 and TRBJ2-3, with no clear D. The CDR3 length is 15 residues. Deletions cut 0 bases from V and 3 bases from J, with 11 bases between. Germline values: CDR1 SGHRS, CDR2 YFSETQ. DNA of the CDR3: TGCGCCAGCAGCTTGGAGGTGGGATTTACAGATACGCAGTATTTT. Amino acid sequence: CASSLEVGFTDTQYF.

The chain couples TRBV10-2 to TRBJ2-5, with 9 bases that match TRBD1. With 6 bases clipped from V and 0 bases from J, the junction kept 8 bases outside the gene matches. From germline, CDR1 is WSHSY and CDR2 SAAADI. There are 16 residues in the CDR3. The CDR3 DNA reads TGCGCCAGCAGCGACCCCGGACAGGGGCACCAAGAGACCCAGTACTTC. It specifies CASSDPGQGHQETQYF.

CDR3 amino acids: CASSFQDTTNTEAFF. The CDR3 nucleotides are TGTGCCAGCAGCTTCCAGGACACCACGAACACTGAAGCTTTCTTT. The gene calls are TRBV7-9 and TRBJ1-1, with a tentative D call TRBD1 (5 bases). The CDR3 is 15 residues long. Germline V lookup: CDR1 SEHNR, CDR2 FQNEAQ (reference sequence). Deletions cut 3 bases from V and 1 base from J, with 12 bases between.

The rearrangement links TRBV5-1 to TRBJ2-7; 11 bases agree with TRBD2. The germline gives CDR1 SGHRS, CDR2 YFSETQ. The CDR3 is 16 amino acids. With 3 bases clipped from V and 3 bases from J, the junction kept 8 bases outside the gene matches. The CDR3 reads CASSSTGTSGIYEQYF. The DNA of the CDR3 is TGCGCCAGCAGCTCGACCGGGACTAGCGGCATCTACGAGCAGTACTTC. Drawing the rest from reference TRBV5-1 and TRBJ2-7, the complete variable domain is KAGVTQTPRYLIKTRGQQVTLSCSPISGHRSVSWYQQTPGQGLQFLFEYFSETQRNKGNFPGRFSGRQFSNSRSEMNVSTLELGDSALYLCASSSTGTSGIYEQYFGPGTRLTVT.

The V call is TRBV5-1, the J call TRBJ2-5, with 13 bases identical to TRBD2. From germline, CDR1 is SGHRS and CDR2 YFSETQ. The CDR3 runs to 17 residues. Trimming removed 3 bases from V and 5 bases from J; junction bases left unmatched: 10. CDR3 residues: CASSSGTSGIGEETQYF. CDR3 in DNA: TGCGCCAGCAGCTCAGGGACTAGCGGGATAGGAGAGGAGACCCAGTACTTC.

V and J are TRBV4-1 and TRBJ2-4; D is ambiguous. With 1 base removed from V and 7 bases from J, the gap between germline ends came to 5 bases. Germline lookup yields CDR1 MGHRA and CDR2 YSYEKL. The CDR3 length is 12 residues. The CDR3 DNA sequence: TGCGCCAGCAGCCAAGCAGGTAACATTCAGTACTTC. It is translated as CASSQAGNIQYF.

The J gene is TRBJ2-2, the V gene TRBV10-3; D might be TRBD1 (6 bases). This CDR3 contains 16 residues. Trimming left V 5 bases short and J 2 bases short, with 15 bases between. Germline V gives CDR1 ENHRY, CDR2 SYGVKD. The CDR3 region has the DNA TGTGCCATCAGTAAGAGGGACATAATTAACACCGGGGAGCTGTTTTTT. Encoded protein: CAISKRDIINTGELFF.

This rearrangement joins TRBV6-5 to TRBJ1-6; TRBD1 might be the D (5 bases). CDR1 is MNHEY and CDR2 is SVGAGI in the germline V gene. There are 16 residues in the CDR3. With 1 base removed from V and 10 bases from J, the gap between germline ends came to 17 bases. The chain's CDR3 is CASSYWDRRYGSPLHF. CDR3 DNA: TGTGCCAGCAGTTACTGGGACCGACGATATGGGTCACCCCTCCACTTT.

This chain links TRBV4-1 with TRBJ2-7; 8 positions agree with TRBD1. The CDR3 has 16 amino acids. Germline V gives CDR1 MGHRA, CDR2 YSYEKL. V lost 3 bases to trimming and J lost 3 bases; unmatched junction nucleotides: 10. The CDR3 bases are TGCGCCAGCAGCCAGGGTGGACAGGGACAGCTCTACGAGCAGTACTTC. The encoded protein is CASSQGGQGQLYEQYF.

The chain joins TRBV11-1 to TRBJ2-5, with TRBD1 matching over 8 bases. CDR1 and CDR2 from the germline V gene are SGHAT and FQDESV (reference sequence). J was trimmed by 4 bases and V by 6 bases; bases with no gene match: 10. This CDR3 has 15 amino acids. In DNA form, the CDR3 reads TGTGCCAGCAGACCCGGGACAGGAGGACCAGAGACCCAGTACTTC. Translation gives CASRPGTGGPETQYF.

J is TRBJ1-5 and V is TRBV6-1; a weak D match, TRBD1 (6 bases). CDR1 MNHNS and CDR2 SASEGT come from the germline V gene. CDR3 length equals 13 residues. With 5 bases removed from V and 2 bases from J, the gap between germline ends came to 7 bases. Written as DNA, the CDR3 is TGTGCCAGCAGTAGACAGGGCAATCAGCCCCAGCATTTT. This encodes CASSRQGNQPQHF.

The rearrangement links TRBV19 to TRBJ1-5; 7 nucleotides line up with TRBD1. The V gene's germline CDR1 is LNHDA and CDR2 SQIVND (reference sequence). Trimming at V came to 4 bases and at J to 0 bases, leaving 6 bases not matched to a gene. The CDR3 length is 16 residues. The DNA for the CDR3 is TGTGCCAGTAGTACGAGGGGACAGTATAGCAATCAGCCCCAGCATTTT. Encoded protein: CASSTRGQYSNQPQHF.

This rearrangement joins TRBV2 to TRBJ2-2; TRBD2 aligns across 7 bases. Germline CDR1 is SNHLY and CDR2 is FYNNEI. V was pared by 4 bases and J by 2 bases, with 7 bases of the junction left unmatched. The CDR3 is made up of 16 amino acids. The CDR3 nucleotides read TGTGCCAGCAGTGCTTCTAGCGGAGGTAACACCGGGGAGCTGTTTTTT. Translation: CASSASSGGNTGELFF.

The CDR3 DNA reads as TGTGCCAGCAATTTAGACAGTCGCTCCTACGAGCAGTACTTC. Protein sequence: CASNLDSRSYEQYF. The V call is TRBV2, the J call TRBJ2-7; D is possibly TRBD1 (5 bases). The CDR3 length is 14 residues. Germline CDR1 SNHLY, CDR2 FYNNEI. V lost 7 bases to trimming and J lost 0 bases, with 13 bases between them.

Comments on this clone: A read error may account for a junction end that differs from germline. V and J are TRBV7-7 and TRBJ2-2; D gene ambiguous. The CDR3 loop spans 13 amino acids. Per germline, CDR1 SSHAT and CDR2 FNYEAQ (reference sequence). The CDR3 is CASSLIVSGELFF. Written as DNA, the CDR3 is TGTGCTAGCAGCTTAATCGTCTCCGGGGAGCTGTTTTTT.

The J gene is TRBJ2-2, the V gene TRBV6-1; tentatively, D is TRBD1 (5 bases). Germline V gene lookup returns CDR1 MNHNS and CDR2 SASEGT. CDR3 length equals 13 residues. The V end lost 5 bases, the J end lost 4 bases, and 8 bases lay between the germline ends. The CDR3 spells CASSRDSTGELFF. The CDR3 DNA reads as TGTGCCAGCAGTCGCGACAGCACCGGGGAGCTGTTTTTT.

Written as DNA, the CDR3 is TGTGCCAGCAGCGATAGGGGCAGGGAGACGGGTGGCTACACCTTC. This codes for CASSDRGRETGGYTF. The chain uses TRBV9 and TRBJ1-2; D is possibly TRBD1 (5 bases). Trimming removed 3 bases from V and 7 bases from J, with 19 bases in between. CDR1 and CDR2 (germline): SGDLS, YYNGEE. The CDR3 extends over 15 amino acids.

The gene calls are TRBV19 and TRBJ2-1; no clear D. V was cut by 5 bases and J by 7 bases, with 15 bases left in between. CDR3 length equals 14 residues. CDR1 LNHDA and CDR2 SQIVND come from the germline V gene (reference sequence). CDR3 nucleotides: TGTGCCAGTAGTCTAGGACGTAGCCCGAATGAGCAGTTCTTC. Encoded protein: CASSLGRSPNEQFF.

V is TRBV2 and J is TRBJ2-3, with D possibly being TRBD2 (6 bases). Germline assignment: CDR1 SNHLY and CDR2 FYNNEI. V was trimmed by 11 bases and J by 2 bases, leaving 11 bases between them. This CDR3 is 12 amino acids long. The CDR3: CAGGLHTDTQYF. CDR3 in DNA: TGTGCCGGAGGGTTACACACAGATACGCAGTATTTT.

The V call is TRBV6-1, the J call TRBJ2-7, with TRBD2 matching over 13 bases. Germline CDR1 and CDR2: MNHNS and SASEGT. The J segment lost 2 bases and the V segment lost 6 bases, leaving 4 bases of the junction unmatched. The CDR3 loop spans 15 amino acids. Written as DNA, the CDR3 is TGTGCCAGCAGACTAGCGGGGGGGCCAACCTACGAGCAGTACTTC. It translates to CASRLAGGPTYEQYF.

This chain joins TRBV11-2 and TRBJ1-4; possible D gene TRBD1, 5 bases. This CDR3 is built from 16 residues. Trimming removed 2 bases at V and 6 bases at J, with 16 bases between. Germline V gene data show CDR1 as SGHAT and CDR2 as FQNNGV. The CDR3 DNA reads TGTGCCAGCAGCTTAAGGATAGGGGCGCGGGATGAAAAACTGTTTTTT. Amino acids: CASSLRIGARDEKLFF.